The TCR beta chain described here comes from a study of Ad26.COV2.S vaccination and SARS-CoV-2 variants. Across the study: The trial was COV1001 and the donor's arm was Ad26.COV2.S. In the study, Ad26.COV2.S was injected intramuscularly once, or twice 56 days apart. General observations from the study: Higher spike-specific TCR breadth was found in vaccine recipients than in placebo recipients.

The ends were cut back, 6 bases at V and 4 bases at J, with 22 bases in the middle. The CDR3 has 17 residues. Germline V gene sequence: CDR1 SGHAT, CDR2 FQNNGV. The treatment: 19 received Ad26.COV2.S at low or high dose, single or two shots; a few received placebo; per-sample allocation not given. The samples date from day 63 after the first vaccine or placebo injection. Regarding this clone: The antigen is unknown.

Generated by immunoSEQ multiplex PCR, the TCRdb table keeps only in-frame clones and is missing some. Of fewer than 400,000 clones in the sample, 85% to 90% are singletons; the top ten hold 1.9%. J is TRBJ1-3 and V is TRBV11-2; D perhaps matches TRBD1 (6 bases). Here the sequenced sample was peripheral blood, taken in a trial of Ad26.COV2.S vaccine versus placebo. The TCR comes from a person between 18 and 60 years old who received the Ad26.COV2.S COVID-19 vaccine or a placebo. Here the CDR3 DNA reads TGTGCCAGCAGTACCGGGGCCGGCAGGGGTGAAGGAAACACCATATATTTT. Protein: CASSTGAGRGEGNTIYF.